This TCR beta chain is drawn from a study of PD-1 blockade in classical Hodgkin lymphoma. This CDR3 contains 15 residues. The germline CDR1 and CDR2 sequences are MNHNY and SVGAGI (reference sequence). V was pared by 6 bases and J by 2 bases, with 10 bases of the junction left unmatched. Regarding time point: cycle 4 day 1 (C4D1), after 6 weeks of nivolumab. Patients all relapsed after autologous stem cell transplantation, and there was variation in brentuximab vedotin exposure. Profiled with immunoSEQ multiplex PCR; TCRdb holds only in-frame clones, not every one. Of fewer than 100,000 clones listed, 93% are singletons.

Specimen: peripheral blood mononuclear cells (PBMCs), collected before the fourth cycle of nivolumab. V is TRBV6-6 and J is TRBJ2-7; 7 bases agree with TRBD2. This TCR was recovered from a human donor with classical Hodgkin lymphoma. The CDR3 loop is CASRLTSAFPYEQYF. The CDR3 nucleotides are TGTGCCAGCAGACTCACTAGCGCCTTCCCCTACGAGCAGTACTTC.